The present TCR beta chain was sequenced within a study of blood T cell repertoires in COVID-19. Overall study: PBMCs, B-cell-depleted T cells, or T cells were the source of the cDNA or gDNA that made up the material.

Method: immunoSEQ multiplex PCR; TCRdb's copy keeps in-frame clones and lacks some. The top ten clones hold 0.95% to 1.3% of a sample with 250,000 to 350,000 clones, 75% to 95% of them seen once. Germline V gives CDR1 KGHSH, CDR2 LQKENI. The V gene lost 0 bases and the J gene lost 6 bases, with 18 bases spanning the gap. This CDR3 is 17 amino acids long. Participant reports of clinical history set cohort assignment. All recovered Cohort 3 donors got two negative PCRs, got clearance, or saw symptom resolution. The genes are TRBV18 and TRBJ2-1; D is possibly TRBD1 (7 bases). The material sequenced was PBMCs or T cells enriched from blood (not recorded which). The TCR originated in a woman aged 25 to 39 who had recovered from COVID-19. The CDR3 is CASSPPIGSAGGNEQFF. CDR3 in DNA: TGTGCCAGCTCACCACCTATCGGGAGTGCAGGGGGCAATGAGCAGTTCTTC.